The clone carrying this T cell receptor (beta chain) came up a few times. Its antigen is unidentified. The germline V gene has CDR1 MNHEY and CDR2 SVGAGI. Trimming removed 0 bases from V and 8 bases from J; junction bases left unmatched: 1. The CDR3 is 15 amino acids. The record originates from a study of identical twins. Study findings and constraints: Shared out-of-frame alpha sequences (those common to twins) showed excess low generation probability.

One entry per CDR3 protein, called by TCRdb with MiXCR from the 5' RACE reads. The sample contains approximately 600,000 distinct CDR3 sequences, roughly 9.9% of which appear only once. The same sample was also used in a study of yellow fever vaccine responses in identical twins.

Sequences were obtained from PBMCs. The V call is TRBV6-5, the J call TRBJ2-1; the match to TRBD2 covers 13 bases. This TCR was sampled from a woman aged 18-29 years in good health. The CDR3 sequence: CASSYSTSGRYEQFF. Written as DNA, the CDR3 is TGTGCCAGCAGTTACTCGACTAGCGGGAGGTATGAGCAGTTCTTC.